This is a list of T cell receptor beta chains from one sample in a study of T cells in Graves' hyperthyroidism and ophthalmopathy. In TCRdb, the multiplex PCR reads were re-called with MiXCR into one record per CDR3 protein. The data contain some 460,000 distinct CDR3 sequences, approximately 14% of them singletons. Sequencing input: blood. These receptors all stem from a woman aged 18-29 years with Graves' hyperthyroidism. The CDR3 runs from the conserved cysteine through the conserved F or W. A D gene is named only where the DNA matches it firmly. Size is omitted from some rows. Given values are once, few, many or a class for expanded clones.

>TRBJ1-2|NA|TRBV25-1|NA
TGTGCCAGCAGTGGTGCCGGCCTTGGCTACACCTTC
CASSGAGLGYTF
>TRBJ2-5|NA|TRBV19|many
TGTGCCAGTAGGGTCGACAGAAACGAAGAGACCCAGTACTTC
CASRVDRNEETQYF
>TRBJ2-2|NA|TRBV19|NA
TGTGCCAGCCGACTAGACAGGAGGAACACCGGGGAGCTGTTTTTT
CASRLDRRNTGELFF
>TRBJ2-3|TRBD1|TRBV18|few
TGTGCCAGCTCATCGACCGGGACAGGGGGGATTCTCACAGATACGCAGTATTTT
CASSSTGTGGILTDTQYF
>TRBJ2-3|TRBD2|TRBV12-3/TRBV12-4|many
TGTGCCAGCAGTTGGGTAGCGGGGGATGTGGGGGGCACAGATACGCAGTATTTT
CASSWVAGDVGGTDTQYF
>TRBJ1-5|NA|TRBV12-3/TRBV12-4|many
TGTGCCAGCACCCTGGAGGGTATCAGCAATCAGCCCCAGCATTTT
CASTLEGISNQPQHF
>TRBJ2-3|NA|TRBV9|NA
TGTGCCAGCAGCGTAGGGGACTTCTTCACAGATACGCAGTATTTT
CASSVGDFFTDTQYF
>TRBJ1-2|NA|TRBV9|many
TGTGCCAGCAGCGTAGAGGAGTGGGGCTATGGCTACACCTTC
CASSVEEWGYGYTF
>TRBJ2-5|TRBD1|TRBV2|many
TGTGCCAGCAGTGCACACAAACGGACAGGGGACCAAGAGACCCAGTACTTC
CASSAHKRTGDQETQYF
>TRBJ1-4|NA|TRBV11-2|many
TGTGCCAGCACTGAGGACTTGGGCGATGAAAAACTGTTTTTT
CASTEDLGDEKLFF
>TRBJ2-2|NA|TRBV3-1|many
TGTGCCAGCAATCGAGTTTCCACCGGGGAGCTGTTTTTT
CASNRVSTGELFF
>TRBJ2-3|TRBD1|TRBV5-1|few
TGCGCCAGCAGCTTAGAAGACAGGGGCCCCGATACGCAGTATTTT
CASSLEDRGPDTQYF
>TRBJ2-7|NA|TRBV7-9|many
TGTGCCAGCAGCTTGGAAGGGTCTACGGGAGCCCCCCTATACGAGCAGTACTTC
CASSLEGSTGAPLYEQYF
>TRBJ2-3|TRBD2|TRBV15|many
TGTGCCACCAGCAGGGAGAGGACTAGCGGGAGAGATACGCAGTATTTT
CATSRERTSGRDTQYF
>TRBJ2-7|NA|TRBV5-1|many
TGCGCCAGCAGCGCTGCCGGGACTCCCGACTACGAGCAGTACTTC
CASSAAGTPDYEQYF
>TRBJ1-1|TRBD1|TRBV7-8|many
TGTGCCAGCAGCTTAGATGACAGGGGGCTAGGCACTGAAGCTTTCTTT
CASSLDDRGLGTEAFF
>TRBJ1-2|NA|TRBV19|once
TGTGCCAGTAGAACAAGACAATTACAGCAGGATTATGGCTACACCTTC
CASRTRQLQQDYGYTF
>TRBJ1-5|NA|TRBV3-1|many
TGTGCCAGCAGCCACCGTAATCAGCCCCAGCATTTT
CASSHRNQPQHF
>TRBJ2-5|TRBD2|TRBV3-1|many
TGTGCCAGCAGCCACATTCCCCAGACGGGGGGACAAGAGACCCAGTACTTC
CASSHIPQTGGQETQYF
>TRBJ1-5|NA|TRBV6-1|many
TGTGCCAGCAGTTATACCCAGGGGTTGAGTCAGCCCCAGCATTTT
CASSYTQGLSQPQHF
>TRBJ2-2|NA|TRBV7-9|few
TGTGCCAGCAGCTCGTATTACACCGGGGAGCTGTTTTTT
CASSSYYTGELFF
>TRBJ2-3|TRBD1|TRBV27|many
TGTGCCACCCCCCCGGGACAGGGCACAGATACGCAGTATTTT
CATPPGQGTDTQYF
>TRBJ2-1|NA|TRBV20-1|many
TGCAGTGCCGACGGGCCCCAACAAACATACAATGAGCAGTTCTTC
CSADGPQQTYNEQFF
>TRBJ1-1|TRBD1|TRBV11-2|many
TGTGCCAGCAGCGTTAACAGGGGGGAAGCTTTCTTT
CASSVNRGEAFF
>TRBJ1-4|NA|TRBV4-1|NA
TGCGCCAGCAGCCAAGAGGGTCTTAATGAAAAACTGTTTTTT
CASSQEGLNEKLFF
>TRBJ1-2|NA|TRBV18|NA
TGTGCCAGCTCACCTCAACGCACAGCAGCTAACTATGGCTACACCTTC
CASSPQRTAANYGYTF
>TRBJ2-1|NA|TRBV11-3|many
TGTGCCAGCAGCCCCCCATACTACAATGAGCAGTTCTTC
CASSPPYYNEQFF
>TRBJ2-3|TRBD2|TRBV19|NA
TGTGCCAGTAGTATTGGCGGGAGGGCCCGAGATACGCAGTATTTT
CASSIGGRARDTQYF
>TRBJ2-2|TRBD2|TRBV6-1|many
TGTGCCAGCAGTGGTCGAGCGGGGGGGCCTATTGGCGGGGAGCTGTTTTTT
CASSGRAGGPIGGELFF
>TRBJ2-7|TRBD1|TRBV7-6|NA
TGTGCCAGCAGTTACCTGGGGACAGGGGGCATCGACGAGCAGTACTTC
CASSYLGTGGIDEQYF
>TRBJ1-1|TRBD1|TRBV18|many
TGTGCCAGCTCCCCACCACGGGACAGGGGGAACACTGAAGCTTTCTTT
CASSPPRDRGNTEAFF
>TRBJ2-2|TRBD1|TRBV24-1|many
TGTGCCACCAGTGACCGGACAGGCACCGGGGAGCTGTTTTTT
CATSDRTGTGELFF
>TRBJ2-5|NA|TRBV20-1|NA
TGCAGTGCTAGTTTGAGTTCGGAGACCCAGTACTTC
CSASLSSETQYF
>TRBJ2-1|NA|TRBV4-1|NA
TGCGCCAGCAGCCAAGAGGCCCGACTCAATGAGCAGTTCTTC
CASSQEARLNEQFF
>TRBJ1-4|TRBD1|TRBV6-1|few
TGTGCCAGCAGTGGTACGGACAGGGCAACTAATGAAAAACTGTTTTTT
CASSGTDRATNEKLFF
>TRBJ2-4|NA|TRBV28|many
TGTGCCAGCAGTTTATATCAGGGCAGGTCCAAAAACATTCAGTACTTC
CASSLYQGRSKNIQYF
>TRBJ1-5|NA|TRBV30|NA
TGTGCCTGGAGTTCGGGGGGCAATCAGCCCCAGCATTTT
CAWSSGGNQPQHF
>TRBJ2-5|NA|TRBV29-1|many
TGCAGCGTTGAGACAGAGTACCAAGAGACCCAGTACTTC
CSVETEYQETQYF
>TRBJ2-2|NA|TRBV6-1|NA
TGTGCCAGCAGTGAAGTTGTGGGACATAACGCCGGGGAGCTGTTTTTT
CASSEVVGHNAGELFF
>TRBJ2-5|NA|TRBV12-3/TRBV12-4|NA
TGTGCCAGCAGTCCGACGACTCTTTCCCTAGGGAAGACCCAGTACTTC
CASSPTTLSLGKTQYF
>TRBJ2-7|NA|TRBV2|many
TGTGCCAGCAGTAGACAGTCCCACGAGCAGTACTTC
CASSRQSHEQYF
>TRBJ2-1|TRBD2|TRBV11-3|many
TGTGCCAGCAGCTCGACTAGCGGGGATAACAATGAGCAGTTCTTC
CASSSTSGDNNEQFF
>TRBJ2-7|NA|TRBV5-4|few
TGTGCCAGCAGCCCGGACCTGTCCTACGAGCAGTACTTC
CASSPDLSYEQYF
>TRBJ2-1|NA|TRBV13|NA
TGTGCCAGCAGCCAAAGGACTCGAGATTGGAATGAGCAGTTCTTC
CASSQRTRDWNEQFF
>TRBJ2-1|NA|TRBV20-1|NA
TGCAGTGCTAGCTTCGAGCAGGATATCTACAATGAGCAGTTCTTC
CSASFEQDIYNEQFF
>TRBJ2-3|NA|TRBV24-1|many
TGTGCCACCAGTGATGCTCAGGAATACACAGATACGCAGTATTTT
CATSDAQEYTDTQYF
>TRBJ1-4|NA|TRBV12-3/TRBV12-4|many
TGTGCCAGCAGTTTAGAAGGGGGGGGGACTAATGAAAAACTGTTTTTT
CASSLEGGGTNEKLFF
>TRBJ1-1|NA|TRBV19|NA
TGTGCCAGTAGTATGGTCGGCACTGAAGCTTTCTTT
CASSMVGTEAFF
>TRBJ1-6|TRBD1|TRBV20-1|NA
TGCAGTGCTACCACAGGGGAAGCCTATAATTCACCCCTCCACTTT
CSATTGEAYNSPLHF
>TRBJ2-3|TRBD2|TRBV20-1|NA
TGCAGTGCTAGAGATAGTTTGGGGACTAGCGGGAGAGGAGATACGCAGTATTTT
CSARDSLGTSGRGDTQYF
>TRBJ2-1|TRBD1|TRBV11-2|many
TGTGCCAGCAGCCTGGGACAGGGGCGGCACAATGAGCAGTTCTTC
CASSLGQGRHNEQFF
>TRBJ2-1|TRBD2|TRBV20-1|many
TGCAGTGCTAGAGATAGGGCTAGCGGGACCAATGAGCAGTTCTTC
CSARDRASGTNEQFF
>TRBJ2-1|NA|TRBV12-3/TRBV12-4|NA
TGTGCCAGCAGCCCCACGCTTTTAAGGAGCAATGAGCAGTTCTTC
CASSPTLLRSNEQFF
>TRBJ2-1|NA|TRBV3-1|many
TGTGCCAGCAGCCAAGGATCCGGTTACAATGAGCAGTTCTTC
CASSQGSGYNEQFF
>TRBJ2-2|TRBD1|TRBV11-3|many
TGTGCCAGCAGCACGGGACAGGGGGGGACCGGGGAGCTGTTTTTT
CASSTGQGGTGELFF
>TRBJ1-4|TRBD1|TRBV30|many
TGTGCCTGGAATCGGGACAGGGCTTCTGAAAAACTGTTTTTT
CAWNRDRASEKLFF
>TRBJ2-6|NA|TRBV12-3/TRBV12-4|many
TGTGCCAGCAGTTTACTGAGGGGAGGGGCCAACGTCCTGACTTTC
CASSLLRGGANVLTF
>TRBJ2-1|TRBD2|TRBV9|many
TGTGCCAGCAGCCCCCCCGGGACTAGCGGGTCTGGTGAGCAGTTCTTC
CASSPPGTSGSGEQFF
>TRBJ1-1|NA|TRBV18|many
TGTGCCAGCTCACCAAGGGCTAAAACAGAGAACACTGAAGCTTTCTTT
CASSPRAKTENTEAFF
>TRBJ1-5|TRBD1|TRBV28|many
TGTGCCAGCAGTTCTCCACTACAGGGGACCAATCAGCCCCAGCATTTT
CASSSPLQGTNQPQHF